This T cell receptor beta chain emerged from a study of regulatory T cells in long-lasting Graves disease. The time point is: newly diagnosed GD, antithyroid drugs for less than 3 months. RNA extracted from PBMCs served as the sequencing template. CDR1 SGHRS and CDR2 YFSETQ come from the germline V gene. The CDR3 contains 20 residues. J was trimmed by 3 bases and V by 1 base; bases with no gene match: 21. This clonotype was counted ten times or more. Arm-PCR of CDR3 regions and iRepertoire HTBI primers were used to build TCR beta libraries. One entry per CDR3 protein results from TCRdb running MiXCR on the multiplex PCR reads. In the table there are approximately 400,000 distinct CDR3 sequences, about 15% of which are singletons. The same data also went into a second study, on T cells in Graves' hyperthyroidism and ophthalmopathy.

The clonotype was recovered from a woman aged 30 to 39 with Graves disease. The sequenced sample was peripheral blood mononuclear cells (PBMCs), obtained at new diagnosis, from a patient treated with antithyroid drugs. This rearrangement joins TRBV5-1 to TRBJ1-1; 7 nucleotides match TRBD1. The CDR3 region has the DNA TGCGCCAGCAGCTTGCGGCCTTTTGAGGGGGCGCGTTATTGGGACACTGAAGCTTTCTTT. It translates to CASSLRPFEGARYWDTEAFF.